This TCR beta chain was identified in a study of early stage breast cancer tumors (dated by TCRdb to the late 2010s). Regarding the study in general: Of the roughly 15 invasive breast tumors, roughly 13 were found to be estrogen receptor-positive, progesterone receptor-positive and HER2-negative. About 70% of the 12 ER+/PR+/HER2- tumors were invasive ductal carcinomas, while the other four were invasive lobular carcinomas. On average, each sample got about 9.6-fold read coverage. The samples as a whole yielded approximately 2,800,000 detected templates, corresponding to roughly 1.1 million unique clonotypes.

Overall study outcomes, separate from this receptor: Because the cohort was small, analysis by tumor subtype was not possible. Chain pairing and functional markers such as CD4, CD8 and FOXP3 were not captured by bulk genomic DNA sequencing of unsorted cells. Repertoires from blood resembled normal breast more closely than tumor, and using blood as a reference for each tissue separated tumor from normal in about 85% of the 16 patients. Tumors showed about 2.5-fold higher T cell density and higher clonality than adjacent normal breast tissue. Enriched TCRB sequences shared across patients were mostly commonly generated sequences, unlikely to play an important role in the tumor microenvironment.

Here V drops 0 bases and J drops 8 bases, and the junction holds 8 bases not matched to any gene. The CDR3 spans 15 residues, from the cysteine through the phenylalanine. Just CDR3 DNA is preserved here, 45 bases in frame from base 1. The germline V gene (reference sequence) gives CDR1 as SGHKS and CDR2 as YYEKEE. Dicing about 18-50 mg of tumor tissue typically produced more than 3 ug of DNA. The study profiled bulk TCR beta-chain repertoires in matched peripheral blood, tumor and adjacent normal breast tissue taken from approximately 16 patients with early-stage breast cancer. After resection, visually identified tumor tissue was excised and placed in prechilled RNAlater. Tumor tissue (roughly 20-50 mg) was diced and homogenized in RLTplus buffer with beta-mercaptoethanol and antifoaming agent using a TissueLyser II. Genomic DNA was extracted with the Qiagen AllPrep DNA/RNA Mini kit. Note on this clone: No cognate antigen has been identified for it. No much larger clone is present one base from it, and per-base qualities are unavailable.

Every sample was amplified as two independent genomic DNA replicates, using 0.4 to 0.5 ug for blood and approximately 1.5 ug for tumor or normal breast. TCRB sequencing of genomic DNA was carried out with the ImmunoSeq Intro kit according to the manufacturer's instructions. Multiplex PCR ran 25 to 35 cycles with proprietary primers and spike-in control sequences for absolute quantification. Single-end 150-bp reads were used to sequence an 87-bp fragment spanning the CDR3 and the flanking V and J genes. Each lane of an Illumina MiSeq using version 3.0 chemistry carried seven multiplexed samples, with two replicates per sample. Processing in the source paper ran as follows. Raw data were processed with the vendor's proprietary pipeline, and both replicates were merged into a single result per sample. Clonotypes were defined as productive rearrangements sharing the V-gene family, CDR3 amino acid sequence and J-gene segment. To compute clonality, the normalized Shannon entropy (Pielou evenness) of TCRB abundances was subtracted from 1. To estimate T cell density, the total number of templates was divided by the number of input cells, which was inferred from the amount of DNA input. Total repertoire diversity and clonality were estimated with Recon using default parameters. A clonotype counted as tumor-enriched if its abundance in tumor exceeded 0.1% and was at least 32-fold higher than its abundance in normal breast. Here the immuneACCESS table is served through TCRdb, limited to in-frame sequences with V and J called. Missing clones are a known gap in these copies; in checked studies unresolved V genes cover under half, and the rest lacks a known reason. The DNA gave D and trimming, while V, J and clone size come from that table. The sample table shows some 3,600 clones, and 65% to 80% are seen once. More than 15% of the sample belongs to the ten largest clones.

The chain is encoded by TRBV5-5 joined to TRBJ2-4, with 7 bases matching TRBD2. Sequences were obtained from breast tumor tissue. The sequence was collected from a person aged 40 to 49 with breast cancer. The CDR3 region has the sequence CASSLEGRAGDIQYF. Read as DNA, the sequence is TGTGCCAGCAGCTTGGAGGGGAGGGCCGGGGACATTCAGTACTTC. Beyond the CDR3, the reference TRBV5-5 and TRBJ2-4 genes provide the residues; the full variable domain reads: DAGVTQSPTHLIKTRGQQVTLRCSPISGHKSVSWYQQVLGQGPQFIFQYYEKEERGRGNFPDRFSARQFPNYSSELNVNALLLGDSALYLCASSLEGRAGDIQYFGAGTRLSVL.